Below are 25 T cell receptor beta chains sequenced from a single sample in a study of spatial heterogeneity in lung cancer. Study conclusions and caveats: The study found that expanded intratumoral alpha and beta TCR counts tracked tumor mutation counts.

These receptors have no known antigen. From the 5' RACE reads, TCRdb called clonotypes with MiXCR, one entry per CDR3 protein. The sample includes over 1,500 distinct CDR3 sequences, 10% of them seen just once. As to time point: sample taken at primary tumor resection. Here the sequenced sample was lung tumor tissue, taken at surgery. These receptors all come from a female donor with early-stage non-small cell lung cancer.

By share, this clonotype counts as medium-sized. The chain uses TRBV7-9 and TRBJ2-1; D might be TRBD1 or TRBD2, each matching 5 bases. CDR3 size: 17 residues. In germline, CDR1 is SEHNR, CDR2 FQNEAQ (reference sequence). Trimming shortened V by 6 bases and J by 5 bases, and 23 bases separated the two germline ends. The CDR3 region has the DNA TGTGCCAGCAGTTCTCCCCCCAAGGGACCGCTGAACAATGAGCAGTTCTTC. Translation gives CASSSPPKGPLNNEQFF. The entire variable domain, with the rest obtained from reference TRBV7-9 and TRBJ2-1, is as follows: DTGVSQNPRHKITKRGQNVTFRCDPISEHNRLYWYRQTLGQGPEFLTYFQNEAQLEKSRLLSDRFSAERPKGSFSTLEIQRTEQGDSAMYLCASSSPPKGPLNNEQFFGPGTRLTVL.

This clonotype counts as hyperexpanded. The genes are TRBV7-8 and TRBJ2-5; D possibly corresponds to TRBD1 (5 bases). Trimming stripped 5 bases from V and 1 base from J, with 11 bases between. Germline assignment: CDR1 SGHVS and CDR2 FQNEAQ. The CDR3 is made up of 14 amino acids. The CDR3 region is CASSLTVFQETQYF. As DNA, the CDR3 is TGTGCCAGCAGCCTGACAGTCTTCCAAGAGACCCAGTACTTC.

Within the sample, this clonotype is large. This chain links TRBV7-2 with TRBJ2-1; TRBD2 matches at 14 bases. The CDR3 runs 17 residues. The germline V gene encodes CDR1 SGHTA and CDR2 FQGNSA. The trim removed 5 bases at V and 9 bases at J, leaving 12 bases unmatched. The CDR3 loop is CASSPTSPGLAGAEQFF. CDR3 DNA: TGTGCCAGCAGCCCAACCAGTCCGGGACTAGCGGGGGCTGAGCAGTTCTTC.

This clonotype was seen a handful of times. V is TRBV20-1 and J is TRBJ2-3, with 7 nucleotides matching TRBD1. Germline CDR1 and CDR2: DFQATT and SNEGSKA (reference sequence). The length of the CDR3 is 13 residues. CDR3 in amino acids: CSPGQPSTDTQYF. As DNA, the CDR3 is TGCAGCCCGGGACAGCCGAGCACAGATACGCAGTATTTT.

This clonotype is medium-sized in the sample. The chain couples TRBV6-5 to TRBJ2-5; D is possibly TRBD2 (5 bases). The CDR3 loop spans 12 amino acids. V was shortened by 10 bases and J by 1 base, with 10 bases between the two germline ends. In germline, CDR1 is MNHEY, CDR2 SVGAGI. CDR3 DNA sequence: TGTGCCACCGCCCGGGGCCAAGAGACCCAGTACTTC. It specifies CATARGQETQYF.

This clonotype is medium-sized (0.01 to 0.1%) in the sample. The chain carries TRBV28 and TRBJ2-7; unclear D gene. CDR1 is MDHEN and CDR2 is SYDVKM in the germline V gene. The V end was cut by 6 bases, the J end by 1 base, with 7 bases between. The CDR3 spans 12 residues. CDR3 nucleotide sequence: TGTGCCAGCAGCGGCAGATCCTACGAGCAGTACTTC. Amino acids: CASSGRSYEQYF.

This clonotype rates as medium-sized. CDR3 sequence (DNA): TGTGCCAGCAGCTTAGGACGCCCAGGGACAGGAGGTTACGAGCAGTACTTC. Encoded protein: CASSLGRPGTGGYEQYF. The chain has TRBV7-2 and TRBJ2-7; 8 nucleotides align to TRBD1. Trimming removed 1 base from V and 4 bases from J; junction bases left unmatched: 12. The CDR3 totals 17 residues. The germline CDR1 and CDR2 sequences are SGHTA and FQGNSA. Full variable domain (remainder filled in from reference TRBV7-2 and TRBJ2-7): GAGVSQSPSNKVTEKGKDVELRCDPISGHTALYWYRQSLGQGLEFLIYFQGNSAPDKSGLPSDRFSAERTGGSVSTLTIQRTQQEDSAVYLCASSLGRPGTGGYEQYFGPGTRLTVT.

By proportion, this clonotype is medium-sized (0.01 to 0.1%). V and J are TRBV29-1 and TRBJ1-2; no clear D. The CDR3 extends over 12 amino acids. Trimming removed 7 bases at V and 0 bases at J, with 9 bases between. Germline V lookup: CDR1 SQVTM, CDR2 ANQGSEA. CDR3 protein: CSGTGANYGYTF. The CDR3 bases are TGCAGCGGTACTGGGGCTAACTATGGCTACACCTTC.

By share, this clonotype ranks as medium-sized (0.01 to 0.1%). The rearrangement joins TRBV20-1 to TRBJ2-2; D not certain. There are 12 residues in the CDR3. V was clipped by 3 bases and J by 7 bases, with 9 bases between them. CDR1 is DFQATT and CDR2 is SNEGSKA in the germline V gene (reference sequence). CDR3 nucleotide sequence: TGCAGTGCTAGGGCGGTGAACGGGGAGCTGTTTTTT. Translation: CSARAVNGELFF.

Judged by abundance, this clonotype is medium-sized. The CDR3 region is CASSFQETQYF. In DNA, the CDR3 is TGTGCCAGCAGCTTCCAGGAGACCCAGTACTTC. The chain links TRBV7-8 to TRBJ2-5; D uncertain. This CDR3 spans 11 amino acids. The V gene lost 3 bases and the J gene lost 5 bases, with 4 bases spanning the gap. Looked up from germline, CDR1 is SGHVS and CDR2 is FQNEAQ.

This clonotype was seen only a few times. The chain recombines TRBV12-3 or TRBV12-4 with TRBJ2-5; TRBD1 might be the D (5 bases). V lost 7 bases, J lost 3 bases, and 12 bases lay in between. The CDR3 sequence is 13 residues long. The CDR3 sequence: CASTMKGKETQYF. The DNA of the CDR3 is TGTGCCAGCACCATGAAGGGGAAAGAGACCCAGTACTTC.

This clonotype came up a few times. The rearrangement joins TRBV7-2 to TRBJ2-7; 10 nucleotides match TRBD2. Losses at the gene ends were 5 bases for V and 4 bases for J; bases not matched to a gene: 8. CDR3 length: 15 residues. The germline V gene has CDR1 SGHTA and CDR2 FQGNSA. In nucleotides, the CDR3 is TGTGCCAGCAGCGCCCGGACTAGCGGAGATTACGAGCAGTACTTC. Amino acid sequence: CASSARTSGDYEQYF.

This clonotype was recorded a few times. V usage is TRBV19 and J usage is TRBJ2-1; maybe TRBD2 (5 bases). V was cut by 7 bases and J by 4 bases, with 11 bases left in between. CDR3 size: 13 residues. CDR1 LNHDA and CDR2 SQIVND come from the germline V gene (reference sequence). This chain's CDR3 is CASIRTGYNEQFF. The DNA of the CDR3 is TGTGCCAGTATCAGGACGGGGTACAATGAGCAGTTCTTC.

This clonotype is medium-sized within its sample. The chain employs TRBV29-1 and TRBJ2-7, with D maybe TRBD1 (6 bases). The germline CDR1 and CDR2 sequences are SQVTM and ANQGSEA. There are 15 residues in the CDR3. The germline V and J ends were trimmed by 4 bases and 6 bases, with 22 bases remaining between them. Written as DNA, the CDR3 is TGCAGCGTTGGAATAGGGTCAGGGGTCCCGTCCGAGCAGTACTTC. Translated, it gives CSVGIGSGVPSEQYF.

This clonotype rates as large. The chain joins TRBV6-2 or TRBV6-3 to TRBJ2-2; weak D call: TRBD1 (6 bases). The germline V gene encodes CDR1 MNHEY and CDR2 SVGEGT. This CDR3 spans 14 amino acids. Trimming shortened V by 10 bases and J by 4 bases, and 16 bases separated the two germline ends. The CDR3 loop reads CATDSQGSTGELFF. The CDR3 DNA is TGTGCCACCGATTCTCAGGGGAGCACCGGGGAGCTGTTTTTT.

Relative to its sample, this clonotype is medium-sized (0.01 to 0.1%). The CDR3 region has the DNA TGTGCCAGCAGCTCAGGGGGATCCAATTCACCCCTCCACTTT. It translates to CASSSGGSNSPLHF. This sequence joins TRBV7-3 and TRBJ1-6; TRBD1 aligns across 7 bases. The ends lost 4 bases at V and 7 bases at J; junction bases unmatched: 4. Germline values: CDR1 SGHTA, CDR2 FQGTGA. CDR3 length: 14 amino acids.

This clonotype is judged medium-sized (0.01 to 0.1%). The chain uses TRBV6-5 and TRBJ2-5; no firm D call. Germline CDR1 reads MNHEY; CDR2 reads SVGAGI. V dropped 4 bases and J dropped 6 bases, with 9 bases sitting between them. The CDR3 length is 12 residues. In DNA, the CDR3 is TGTGCCAGCAGTTCCCCGCCGAAGACCCAGTACTTC. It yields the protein CASSSPPKTQYF.

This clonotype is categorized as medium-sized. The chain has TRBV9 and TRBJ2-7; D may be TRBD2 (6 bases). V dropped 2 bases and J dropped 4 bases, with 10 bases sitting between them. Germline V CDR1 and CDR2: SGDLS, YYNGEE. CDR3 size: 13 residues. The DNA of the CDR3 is TGTGCCAGCAGCGTTACGGGGGATTACGAGCAGTACTTC. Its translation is CASSVTGDYEQYF.

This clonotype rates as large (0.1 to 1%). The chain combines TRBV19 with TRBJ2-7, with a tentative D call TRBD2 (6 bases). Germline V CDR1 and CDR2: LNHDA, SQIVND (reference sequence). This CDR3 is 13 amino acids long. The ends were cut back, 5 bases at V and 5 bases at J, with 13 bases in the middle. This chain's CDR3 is CASSPPGRHEQYF. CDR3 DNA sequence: TGTGCCAGTAGTCCACCGGGGAGGCACGAGCAGTACTTC. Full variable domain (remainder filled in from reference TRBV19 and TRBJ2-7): DGGITQSPKYLFRKEGQNVTLSCEQNLNHDAMYWYRQDPGQGLRLIYYSQIVNDFQKGDIAEGYSVSREKKESFPLTVTSAQKNPTAFYLCASSPPGRHEQYFGPGTRLTVT.

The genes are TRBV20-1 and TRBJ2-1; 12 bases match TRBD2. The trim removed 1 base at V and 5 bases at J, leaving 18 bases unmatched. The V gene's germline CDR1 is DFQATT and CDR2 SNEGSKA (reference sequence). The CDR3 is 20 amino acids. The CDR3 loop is CSARARGRTSGVWRDNEQFF. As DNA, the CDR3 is TGCAGTGCTAGAGCGAGGGGTAGGACTAGCGGGGTTTGGAGGGACAATGAGCAGTTCTTC.

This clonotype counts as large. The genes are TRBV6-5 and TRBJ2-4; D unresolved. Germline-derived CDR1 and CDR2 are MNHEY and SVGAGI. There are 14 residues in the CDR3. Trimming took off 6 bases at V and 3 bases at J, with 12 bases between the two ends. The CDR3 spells CASRPYRSKNIQYF. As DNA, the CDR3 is TGTGCCAGCAGGCCTTATCGGAGCAAAAACATTCAGTACTTC.

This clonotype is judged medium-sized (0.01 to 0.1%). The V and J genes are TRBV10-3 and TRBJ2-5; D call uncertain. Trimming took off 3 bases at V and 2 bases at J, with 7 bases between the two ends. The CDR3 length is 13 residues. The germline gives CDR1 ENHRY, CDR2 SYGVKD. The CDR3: CAISDQLQETQYF. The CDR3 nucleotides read TGTGCCATCAGTGACCAGTTGCAAGAGACCCAGTACTTC.

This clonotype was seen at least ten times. DNA of the CDR3: TGCAGTGCTAGAGGACTAGCGGGGGCCCCTAGCTCCTACGAGCAGTACTTC. It encodes CSARGLAGAPSSYEQYF. The chain recombines TRBV20-1 with TRBJ2-7, with 12 nucleotides matching TRBD2. In germline, CDR1 is DFQATT, CDR2 SNEGSKA (reference sequence). The CDR3 is made up of 17 amino acids. The V gene end was trimmed by 1 base and the J gene end by 0 bases; junction bases not matched to a gene: 7.

CDR3 nucleotides: TGTGCCAGCAGCTTGGGTAGCGGGGGCACAGATACGCAGTATTTT. This sequence encodes CASSLGSGGTDTQYF. This rearrangement joins TRBV7-3 to TRBJ2-3; 8 nucleotides match TRBD2. CDR3 length: 15 residues. Losses at the gene ends were 3 bases for V and 1 base for J; bases not matched to a gene: 3. Germline loops: CDR1 SGHTA, CDR2 FQGTGA.

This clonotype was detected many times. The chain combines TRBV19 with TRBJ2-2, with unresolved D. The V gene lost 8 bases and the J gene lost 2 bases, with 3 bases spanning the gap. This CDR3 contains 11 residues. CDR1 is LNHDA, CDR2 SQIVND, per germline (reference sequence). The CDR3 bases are TGTGCCAGTTCCAACACCGGGGAGCTGTTTTTT. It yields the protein CASSNTGELFF. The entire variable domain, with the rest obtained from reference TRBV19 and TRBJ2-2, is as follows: DGGITQSPKYLFRKEGQNVTLSCEQNLNHDAMYWYRQDPGQGLRLIYYSQIVNDFQKGDIAEGYSVSREKKESFPLTVTSAQKNPTAFYLCASSNTGELFFGEGSRLTVL.